A single TCR beta chain is shown here with its context. Germline V lookup: CDR1 GTSNPN, CDR2 SVGIG (reference sequence). CDR3 length: 13 residues. Trimming took off 1 base at V and 3 bases at J, with 8 bases between the two ends. This entry is derived from a study of cytomegalovirus exposure and HLA in healthy donors. Use of 60 Vbeta and 13 Jbeta primers characterized the PCR. Using immunoSEQ multiplex PCR, the repertoire was profiled, and TCRdb retains in-frame clones only, with some absent. The sample lists approximately 160,000 clones; over 75% were seen once. This chain uses TRBV30 with TRBJ2-3; D may be TRBD2 (5 bases). The sequence came from a young woman in good health and CMV-seronegative. The sequencing sample was made of PBMCs. CDR3 region: CAWSARGTDTQYF. CDR3 DNA: TGTGCCTGGAGTGCCCGAGGGACAGATACGCAGTATTTT.